One and the same sample provided the 16 T cell receptor beta chains below, sequenced in a study of PD-1 blockade in classical Hodgkin lymphoma. The time point: cycle 4 day 1 (C4D1), after five to seven weeks of nivolumab. Each and every patient relapsed after autologous stem cell transplantation, and patients got differing brentuximab vedotin exposure. It was by magnetic negative selection that CD4+ T cells were purified from thawed PBMCs. Clones were read by immunoSEQ multiplex PCR, and TCRdb kept only the in-frame ones, dropping some. The sample lists 25,000 or so clones; approximately 85% were seen once. The sequenced sample was CD4+ T cells from blood, obtained before the fourth cycle of nivolumab. All receptors derive from a human donor with classical Hodgkin lymphoma.

The rearrangement joins TRBV5-4 to TRBJ2-3; TRBD2 agrees at 9 bases. CDR3 length: 15 residues. Unmatched junction bases numbered 12, after V lost 4 bases and J lost 9 bases. Germline V gene data show CDR1 as SGHNT and CDR2 as YYREEE (reference sequence). CDR3 nucleotides: TGTGCCAGCAGCCATAGCGGGAGCCGCGAGTGGACGCAGTATTTT. Its translation: CASSHSGSREWTQYF.

This rearrangement joins TRBV7-9 to TRBJ2-5, with D possibly matching TRBD2 (7 bases). The CDR3 runs to 14 residues. CDR1 is SEHNR, CDR2 FQNEAQ, per germline (reference sequence). Trimming left V 2 bases short and J 5 bases short, with 12 bases between. CDR3 in amino acids: CASSLWGREETQYF. The DNA for the CDR3 is TGTGCCAGCAGCTTATGGGGGCGGGAGGAGACCCAGTACTTC.

The rearrangement joins TRBV28 to TRBJ1-2; TRBD1 matches 11 bases. V lost 10 bases to trimming and J lost 2 bases; unmatched junction nucleotides: 9. CDR1 is MDHEN and CDR2 is SYDVKM in the germline V gene. The CDR3 has 15 residues. The CDR3 loop is CATSGTGGPNYGYTF. DNA of the CDR3: TGTGCCACGTCCGGGACAGGGGGACCAAACTATGGCTACACCTTC.

V usage is TRBV7-2 and J usage is TRBJ1-1; TRBD1 aligns across 12 bases. V shed 4 bases, J shed 6 bases, and the junction held 3 bases outside the gene matches. CDR3 length equals 14 residues. CDR1 and CDR2 (germline): SGHTA, FQGNSA. In nucleotides, the CDR3 is TGTGCCAGCAGCTCTGGGACAGGGGGCTCTGAAGCTTTCTTT. Translating it yields CASSSGTGGSEAFF.

This clone was counted once. The chain is built from TRBV25-1 and TRBJ1-2; possibly TRBD1 for D (6 bases). This CDR3 is built from 17 residues. The V gene lost 3 bases and the J gene lost 3 bases, with 20 bases spanning the gap. CDR1 is MGHDK, CDR2 SYGVNS, per germline. DNA of the CDR3: TGTGCCAGCAGTGAGGGGGGGGGCCCTCTCCAGGACTATGGCTACACCTTC. The encoded protein is CASSEGGGPLQDYGYTF.

CDR3 in DNA: TGTGCCAGCAGCTTAGGAGGGGGGAACACTGAAGCTTTCTTT. Protein sequence: CASSLGGGNTEAFF. The chain joins TRBV21-1 to TRBJ1-1. TRBV21-1 is a pseudogene locus. The CDR3 consists of 14 residues.

This chain connects TRBV6-5 to TRBJ2-1, with D uncertain. The CDR3 is made up of 13 amino acids. The V end was cut by 5 bases, the J end by 6 bases, with 11 bases between. The germline V gene has CDR1 MNHEY and CDR2 SVGAGI. The CDR3 nucleotides are TGTGCCAGCAGTCCATTGGCTGTCAATGAGCAGTTCTTC. Translating gives CASSPLAVNEQFF.

The rearrangement uses TRBV7-2 and TRBJ2-3, with D uncertain. CDR1 is SGHTA and CDR2 is FQGNSA in the germline V gene. V was trimmed by 1 base and J by 10 bases, leaving 18 bases between them. The CDR3 covers 15 residues. The CDR3 DNA reads TGTGCCAGCAGCTTAGGAGGCCCAGGTGCACTGCCGCAGTATTTT. This codes for CASSLGGPGALPQYF.

The chain has TRBV6-4 and TRBJ1-1, with D unclear. V was shortened by 4 bases and J by 0 bases, with 9 bases between the two germline ends. CDR1 is MRHNA and CDR2 is SNTAGT in the germline V gene. The CDR3 length is 14 residues. CDR3 amino acids: CASSASPMNTEAFF. CDR3 in DNA: TGTGCCAGCAGTGCGAGTCCCATGAACACTGAAGCTTTCTTT.

This sequence joins TRBV6-1 and TRBJ2-5, with TRBD2 matching over 10 bases. CDR3 length: 15 amino acids. Germline V lookup: CDR1 MNHNS, CDR2 SASEGT. V dropped 6 bases and J dropped 1; count of bases not matched to a gene: 5. In nucleotides, the CDR3 is TGTGCCAGCAGGTCTTCTAGCGGGGGCCAAGAGACCCAGTACTTC. Its protein product is CASRSSSGGQETQYF.

The chain links TRBV7-8 to TRBJ1-5, with D perhaps matching TRBD1 (6 bases). V was shortened by 5 bases and J by 0 bases, with 14 bases between the two germline ends. The length of the CDR3 is 16 residues. CDR1 and CDR2 from the germline V gene are SGHVS and FQNEAQ. The CDR3 region has the DNA TGTGCCAGCAGCCCGTACCGACAGGCTAGCAATCAGCCCCAGCATTTT. It translates to CASSPYRQASNQPQHF.

The rearrangement links TRBV5-1 to TRBJ2-2; 8 bases are a match to TRBD2. Germline V gene lookup returns CDR1 SGHRS and CDR2 YFSETQ. Trimming removed 3 bases from V and 3 bases from J; junction bases left unmatched: 4. The CDR3 spans 15 residues. The CDR3 region has the DNA TGCGCCAGCAGCTCCCGAGCGGGAGACACCGGGGAGCTGTTTTTT. Translated, it gives CASSSRAGDTGELFF.

The V and J genes are TRBV18 and TRBJ2-5, with 8 bases matching TRBD1. The J call may be faulty, since TRBJ2-7 better matches the DNA end. CDR1 and CDR2 from the germline V gene are KGHSH and LQKENI. The CDR3 length is 13 residues. The CDR3 is CASSGQGAYEQYF. CDR3 DNA: TGTGCCAGCTCCGGACAGGGAGCCTACGAGCAGTACTTC.

The chain has TRBV18 and TRBJ2-5; D not certain. The V and J ends lost 6 bases and 5 bases respectively, with 10 bases between them. Germline V gives CDR1 KGHSH, CDR2 LQKENI. There are 12 residues in the CDR3. CDR3 region: CASSFDRETQYF. CDR3 in DNA: TGTGCCAGCTCTTTTGACCGGGAGACCCAGTACTTC.

The chain is built from TRBV5-1 and TRBJ1-1; no clear D gene. V lost 4 bases and J lost 1, with 11 bases in between. The germline V gene has CDR1 SGHRS and CDR2 YFSETQ. The CDR3 extends over 14 amino acids. DNA for the CDR3: TGCGCCAGCAGCGTAGGGATATCGAACACTGAAGCTTTCTTT. Its protein product is CASSVGISNTEAFF.

The rearrangement links TRBV15 to TRBJ2-4; D gene ambiguous. The CDR3 is 15 residues long. CDR1 and CDR2 (germline): LNHNV, YYDKDF (reference sequence). Trimming took off 3 bases at V and 0 bases at J, with 9 bases between the two ends. Here the CDR3 reads CATSSPEIAKNIQYF. CDR3 nucleotides: TGTGCCACCAGCAGTCCAGAGATAGCCAAAAACATTCAGTACTTC.